This T cell receptor (beta chain) emerged from a study of OX40 agonist ivuxolimab in advanced cancers. The study, taken as a whole, reports: Low normalized T-cell clonal expansion also characterized some of the nonresponders.

For this clone: Antigen specificity is unknown.

The CDR3 loop spans 16 amino acids. Germline V CDR1 and CDR2: SGDLS, YYNGEE. V trimming: 3 bases; J trimming: 4 bases; junction bases outside the gene matches: 10. TCRdb's copy holds only in-frame clones and misses some; the assay was immunoSEQ multiplex PCR. The sample includes 45,000 to 65,000 clones, around 82% of them seen just once. This sample comprised CD4+ or CD8+ T cells sorted from blood, obtained in a trial of the OX40 agonist ivuxolimab. The clonotype originates from an adult with an advanced solid tumor such as melanoma, head and neck, liver or kidney cancer. The gene calls are TRBV9 and TRBJ2-1; 7 nucleotides align to TRBD1. CDR3 nucleotide sequence: TGTGCCAGCAGCGAGGGGGCGGGCGGAGCTTACAATGAGCAGTTCTTC. Translating gives CASSEGAGGAYNEQFF.